A selection of T cell receptor beta chains follows, all from one sample in a study of metastatic and nonmetastatic thyroid tumors. TCRdb re-clonotyped the PCR reads via MiXCR. The sample yields approximately 7,000 clones, under 45% seen once. The sample comprised tumor tissue. All receptors come from a female donor with papillary thyroid cancer or a benign thyroid nodule (not recorded which). Some clones in this sample may be carry-over from other donors' samples. Each CDR3 is given with its conserved first and last residue. A D gene is named only where the DNA matches it firmly. Only part of the rows carry a size: once, few, many, or a class if the clone is expanded.

NA	TRBV6-2/TRBV6-3	TRBJ2-3	NA	CASSYSDSTDTQYF	TGTGCCAGCAGTTACTCGGACTCCACAGATACGCAGTATTTT
few	TRBV2	TRBJ2-7	TRBD1	CASKETGTGFYEQYF	TGTGCCAGCAAGGAAACAGGGACAGGGTTCTACGAGCAGTACTTC
few	TRBV30	TRBJ1-2	NA	CAWSVGVGGYGYTF	TGTGCCTGGAGTGTAGGGGTAGGGGGCTATGGCTACACCTTC
NA	TRBV19	TRBJ2-1	NA	CASSIGISGTMSSYNEQFF	TGTGCCAGTAGTATCGGGATTAGCGGAACAATGAGCTCCTACAATGAGCAGTTCTTC
NA	TRBV12-3/TRBV12-4	TRBJ1-1	NA	CASSLRSGAEAFF	TGTGCCAGCAGTTTAAGGTCGGGCGCTGAAGCTTTCTTT
NA	TRBV19	TRBJ2-2	NA	CASSSGLGLPGELFF	TGTGCCAGTAGTAGCGGACTGGGATTGCCCGGGGAGCTGTTTTTT
few	TRBV2	TRBJ1-5	TRBD1	CASLDRDGYQPQHF	TGTGCCAGCTTGGACAGGGACGGCTATCAGCCCCAGCATTTT
NA	TRBV18	TRBJ1-1	NA	CASSPPTEANTEAFF	TGTGCCAGCTCACCACCGACAGAAGCTAACACGGAAGCTTTCTTT
few	TRBV28	TRBJ2-2	NA	CASKRPTGELFF	TGTGCCAGCAAGCGTCCGACCGGGGAGCTGTTTTTT
few	TRBV12-3/TRBV12-4	TRBJ2-2	NA	CASRLTAGNTGELFF	TGTGCCAGCAGATTGACTGCGGGGAACACCGGGGAGCTGTTTTTT
NA	TRBV5-1	TRBJ1-2	TRBD1	CASSFDRGDGYTF	TGCGCCAGCAGCTTCGACAGGGGGGATGGCTACACCTTC
NA	TRBV6-5	TRBJ2-1	TRBD2	CASSYPLAGAPSYNEQFF	TGTGCCAGCAGTTACCCCCTAGCGGGAGCCCCCTCCTACAATGAGCAGTTCTTC
NA	TRBV20-1	TRBJ1-1	NA	CSAPDMNTEAFF	TGCAGTGCACCGGATATGAACACTGAAGCTTTCTTT
medium-sized	TRBV5-1	TRBJ2-3	NA	CASSLNGGGSDTQYF	TGCGCCAGCAGCTTGAACGGAGGAGGTTCAGATACGCAGTATTTT
NA	TRBV3-1	TRBJ1-6	TRBD1	CASSQGTGDSPLHF	TGTGCCAGCAGCCAAGGGACAGGAGATTCACCCCTCCACTTT
NA	TRBV5-1	TRBJ2-5	NA	CASSLGNRGEVQEYF	TGCGCCAGCAGCTTGGGAAATCGGGGTGAGGTCCAAGAGTACTTC
medium-sized	TRBV7-6	TRBJ1-3	NA	CASSLYMSDSGNTIYF	TGTGCCAGCAGCTTATATATGTCGGACTCTGGAAACACCATATATTTT
NA	TRBV4-1	TRBJ2-7	NA	CASSQEETALYEQYF	TGCGCCAGCAGCCAGGAAGAGACCGCTCTCTACGAGCAGTACTTC
few	TRBV19	TRBJ2-7	NA	CASRACPEQYF	TGTGCCAGTAGGGCGTGTCCCGAGCAGTACTTC
NA	TRBV11-1	TRBJ2-3	NA	CASSRQIGTDTQYF	TGTGCCAGCAGTCGGCAGATTGGCACAGATACGCAGTATTTT
NA	TRBV5-1	TRBJ1-2	NA	CASRETAGKAYGYTF	TGCGCCAGCAGAGAGACGGCAGGGAAAGCCTATGGCTACACCTTC
few	TRBV12-3/TRBV12-4	TRBJ2-2	NA	CASGWVANTGELFF	TGTGCCAGCGGGTGGGTAGCGAACACCGGGGAGCTTTTTTTT
NA	TRBV15	TRBJ2-7	TRBD2	CATSRDKREGPSEQYF	TGTGCCACCAGCAGAGATAAGCGGGAGGGCCCGAGCGAGCAGTACTTC
few	TRBV27	TRBJ1-2	NA	CASSLVGPSGGYTF	TGTGCCAGCAGTTTAGTGGGACCTTCAGGTGGCTACACCTTC
once	TRBV20-1	TRBJ1-6	NA	CSARPPRTANSPLHF	TGCAGTGCTAGACCTCCCCGGACCGCTAATTCACCCCTCCACTTT
NA	TRBV30	TRBJ1-5	TRBD1	CAWSGTGNQPQHF	TGTGCCTGGAGTGGGACAGGTAATCAGCCCCAGCATTTT
medium-sized	TRBV28	TRBJ1-3	NA	CASSLYRRSGNTIYF	TGTGCCAGCAGTTTATACCGACGATCGGGAAACACCATATATTTT
NA	TRBV5-1	TRBJ2-1	NA	CASSLVEASSYNEQFF	TGCGCCAGCAGCTTGGTGGAGGCCAGCTCCTACAATGAGCAGTTCTTC
few	TRBV20-1	TRBJ2-3	TRBD1	CSARDDRGSPDTQYF	TGCAGTGCGCGCGACGACAGGGGGTCGCCAGATACGCAGTATTTT
NA	TRBV18	TRBJ1-1	NA	CASSPGLLNTEAFF	TGTGCCAGCTCACCGGGACTCCTGAACACTGAAGCTTTCTTT
NA	TRBV5-8	TRBJ1-6	NA	CASSLLVPNSPLHF	TGTGCCAGCAGCTTGTTAGTACCAAATTCACCCCTCCACTTT
NA	TRBV7-2	TRBJ2-1	TRBD2	CARSLAGGQVNEQFF	TGTGCCAGAAGCTTAGCGGGAGGGCAAGTGAATGAGCAGTTCTTC
NA	TRBV7-2	TRBJ2-7	NA	CASSRTGIRNEQYF	TGTGCCAGCAGCCGAACAGGGATCAGGAACGAGCAGTACTTC
few	TRBV27	TRBJ2-2	NA	CASSGRTDKNTGELFF	TGTGCCAGCAGCGGCCGGACAGACAAGAACACCGGGGAGCTGTTTTTT
large	TRBV4-3	TRBJ1-2	NA	CASSQGGALGSVYGYTF	TGCGCCAGCAGCCAAGGCGGGGCTCTCGGGAGTGTCTATGGCTACACCTTC
NA	TRBV3-1	TRBJ1-4	NA	CASSRGRTMGKLFF	TGTGCCAGCAGCCGGGGCAGGACCATGGGAAAACTGTTTTTT
medium-sized	TRBV6-1	TRBJ2-1	NA	CASSSQDYNEQFF	TGTGCCAGCAGTTCACAAGACTACAATGAGCAGTTCTTC
medium-sized	TRBV29-1	TRBJ2-1	TRBD1	CSVEDPTGVGNEQFF	TGCAGCGTTGAAGACCCGACAGGGGTAGGGAATGAGCAGTTCTTC
NA	TRBV6-4	TRBJ2-1	TRBD2	CASAETSGANEQFF	TGTGCCAGCGCGGAGACTAGCGGGGCAAATGAGCAGTTCTTC
few	TRBV2	TRBJ1-2	NA	CAGGTEVDYGYTF	TGTGCCGGAGGGACGGAGGTAGACTATGGCTACACCTTC
few	TRBV6-1	TRBJ1-4	NA	CASSPLSGGNEKLFF	TGTGCCAGCAGTCCCCTGTCGGGAGGCAATGAAAAACTGTTTTTT